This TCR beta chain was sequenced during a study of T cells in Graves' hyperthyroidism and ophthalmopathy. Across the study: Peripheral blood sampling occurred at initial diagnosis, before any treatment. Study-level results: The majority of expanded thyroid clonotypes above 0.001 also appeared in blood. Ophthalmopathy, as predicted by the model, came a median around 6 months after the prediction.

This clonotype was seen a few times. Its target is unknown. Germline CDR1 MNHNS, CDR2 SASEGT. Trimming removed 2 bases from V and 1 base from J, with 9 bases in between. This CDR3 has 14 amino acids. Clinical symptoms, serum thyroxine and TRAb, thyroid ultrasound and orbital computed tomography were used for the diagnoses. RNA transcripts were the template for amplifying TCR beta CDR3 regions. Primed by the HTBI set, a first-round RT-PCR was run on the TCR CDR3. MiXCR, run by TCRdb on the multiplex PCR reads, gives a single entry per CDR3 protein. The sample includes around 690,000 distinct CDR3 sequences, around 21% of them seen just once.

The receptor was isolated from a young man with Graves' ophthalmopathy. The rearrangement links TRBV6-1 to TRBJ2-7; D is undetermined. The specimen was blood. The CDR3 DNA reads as TGTGCCAGCAGTGAAATCCACCGGTCCTACGAGCAGTACTTC. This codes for CASSEIHRSYEQYF.